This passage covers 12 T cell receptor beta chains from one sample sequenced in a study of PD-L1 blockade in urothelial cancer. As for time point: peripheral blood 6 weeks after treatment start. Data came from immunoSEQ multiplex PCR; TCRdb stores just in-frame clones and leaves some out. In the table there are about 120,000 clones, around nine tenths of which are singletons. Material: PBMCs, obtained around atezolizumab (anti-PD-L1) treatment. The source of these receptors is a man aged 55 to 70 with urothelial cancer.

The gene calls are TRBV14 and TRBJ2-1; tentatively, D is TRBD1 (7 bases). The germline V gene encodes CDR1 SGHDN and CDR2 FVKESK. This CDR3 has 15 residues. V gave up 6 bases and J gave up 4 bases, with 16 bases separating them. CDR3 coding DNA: TGTGCCAGCAGTTTTTCAGGGGGGACTTACAATGAGCAGTTCTTC. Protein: CASSFSGGTYNEQFF.

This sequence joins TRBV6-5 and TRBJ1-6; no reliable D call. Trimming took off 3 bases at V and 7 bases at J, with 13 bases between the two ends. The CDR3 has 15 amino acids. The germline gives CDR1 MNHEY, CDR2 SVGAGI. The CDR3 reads CASSYSGSLNSPLHF. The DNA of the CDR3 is TGTGCCAGCAGTTATTCGGGGAGCCTGAATTCACCCCTCCACTTT.

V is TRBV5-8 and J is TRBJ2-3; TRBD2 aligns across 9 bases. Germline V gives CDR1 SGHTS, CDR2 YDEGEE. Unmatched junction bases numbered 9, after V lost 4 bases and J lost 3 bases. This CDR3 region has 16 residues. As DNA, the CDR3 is TGTGCCAGCAGCCGCTGGCCGGGACTAGCAACAGATACGCAGTATTTT. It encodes CASSRWPGLATDTQYF.

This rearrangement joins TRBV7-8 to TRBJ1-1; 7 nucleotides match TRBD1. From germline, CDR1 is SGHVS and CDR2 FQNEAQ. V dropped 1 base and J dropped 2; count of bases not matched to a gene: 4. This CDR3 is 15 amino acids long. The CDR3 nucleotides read TGTGCCAGCAGCTTAGGGAACAGGGGAAACACTGAAGCTTTCTTT. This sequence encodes CASSLGNRGNTEAFF.

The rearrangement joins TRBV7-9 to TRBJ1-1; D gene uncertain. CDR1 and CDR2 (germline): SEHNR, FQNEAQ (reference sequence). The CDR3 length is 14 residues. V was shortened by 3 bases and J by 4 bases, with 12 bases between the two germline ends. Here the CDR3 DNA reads TGTGCCAGCAGCTTCGATACCGGAGGCACTGAAGCTTTCTTT. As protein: CASSFDTGGTEAFF.

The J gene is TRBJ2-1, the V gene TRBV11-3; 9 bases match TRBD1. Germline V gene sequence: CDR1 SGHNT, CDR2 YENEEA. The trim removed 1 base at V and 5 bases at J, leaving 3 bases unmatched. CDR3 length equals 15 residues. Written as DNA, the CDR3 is TGTGCCAGCAGCTTAGGACAGGGGGACAACAATGAGCAGTTCTTC. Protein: CASSLGQGDNNEQFF.

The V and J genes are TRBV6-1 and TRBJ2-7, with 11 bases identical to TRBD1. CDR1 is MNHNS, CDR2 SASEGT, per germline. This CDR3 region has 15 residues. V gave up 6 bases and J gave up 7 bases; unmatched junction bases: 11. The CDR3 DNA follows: TGTGCCAGCAGATCCGGGACAGGGGGGGCTGGGGAGCAGTACTTC. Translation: CASRSGTGGAGEQYF.

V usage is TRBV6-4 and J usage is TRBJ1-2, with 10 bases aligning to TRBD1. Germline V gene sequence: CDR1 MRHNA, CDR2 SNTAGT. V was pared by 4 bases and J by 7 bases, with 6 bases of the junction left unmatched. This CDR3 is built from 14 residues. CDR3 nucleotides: TGTGCCAGCAGTGTGACAGGGGGCCTCGGTGGCTACACCTTC. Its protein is CASSVTGGLGGYTF.

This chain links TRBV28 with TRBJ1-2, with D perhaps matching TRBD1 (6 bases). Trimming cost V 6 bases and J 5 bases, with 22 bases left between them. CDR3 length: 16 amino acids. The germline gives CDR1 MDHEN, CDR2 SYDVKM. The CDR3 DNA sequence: TGTGCCAGCAGCAGACACGAGGGCCAGGGGTTGTATGGCTACACCTTC. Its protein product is CASSRHEGQGLYGYTF.

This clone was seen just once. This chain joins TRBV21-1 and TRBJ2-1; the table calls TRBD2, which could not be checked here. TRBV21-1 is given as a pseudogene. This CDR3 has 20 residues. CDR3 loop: CASSTLGLAGCPNPYNEQFF. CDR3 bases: TGTGCCAGCAGCACCTTAGGACTAGCGGGGTGCCCCAACCCCTACAATGAGCAGTTCTTC.

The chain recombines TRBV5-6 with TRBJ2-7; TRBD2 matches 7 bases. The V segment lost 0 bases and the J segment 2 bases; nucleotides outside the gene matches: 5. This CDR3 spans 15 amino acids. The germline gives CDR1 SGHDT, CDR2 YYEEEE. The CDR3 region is CASSLASGFTYEQYF. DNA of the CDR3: TGTGCCAGCAGCTTGGCTAGCGGTTTCACCTACGAGCAGTACTTC.

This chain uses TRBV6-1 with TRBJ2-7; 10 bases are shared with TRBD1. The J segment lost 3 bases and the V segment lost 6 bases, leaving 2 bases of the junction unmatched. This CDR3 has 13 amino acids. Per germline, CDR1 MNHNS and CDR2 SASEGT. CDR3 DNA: TGTGCCAGCAGGCGGGACAGGGGCTACGAGCAGTACTTC. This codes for CASRRDRGYEQYF.